Following are 15 T cell receptor beta chains from one sample sequenced in a study of T cell responses to AZD1222 COVID-19 vaccine. Repertoires were generated with immunoSEQ multiplex PCR, while TCRdb's copy carries only in-frame clones and drops some. The table shows over 110,000 clones, with around 90% occurring only once. The material sequenced was peripheral blood, taken on day 0 of AZD1222 vaccination. These receptors all come from an adult in good health.

The chain combines TRBV9 with TRBJ1-1; no clear D. The CDR3 consists of 13 residues. The germline V gene has CDR1 SGDLS and CDR2 YYNGEE. V gave up 0 bases and J gave up 7 bases, with 10 bases separating them. CDR3 nucleotide sequence: TGTGCCAGCAGCGTAGGATTGGACCGTGAAGCTTTCTTT. Its protein is CASSVGLDREAFF.

The CDR3 is CASCLRQGFNEQFF. CDR3 DNA sequence: TGTGCCAGCTGTCTTAGGCAGGGCTTTAATGAGCAGTTCTTC. This rearrangement joins TRBV6-5 to TRBJ2-1, with TRBD1 as a possible D gene (5 bases). Germline CDR1 and CDR2: MNHEY and SVGAGI. The ends were cut back, 8 bases at V and 7 bases at J, with 18 bases in the middle. The CDR3 runs 14 residues.

This clone has just one count. The chain is built from TRBV18 and TRBJ2-2; possible D gene TRBD1, 6 bases. The CDR3 loop spans 16 amino acids. Germline V lookup: CDR1 KGHSH, CDR2 LQKENI. Trimming pared 1 base from V and 2 bases from J, leaving 11 bases between. The CDR3 loop is CASSPLRTENTGELFF. Here the CDR3 DNA reads TGTGCCAGCTCACCACTCAGGACAGAAAACACCGGGGAGCTGTTTTTT.

This rearrangement joins TRBV5-6 to TRBJ1-6, with D unresolved. From germline, CDR1 is SGHDT and CDR2 YYEEEE. Trimming left V 3 bases short and J 7 bases short, with 5 bases between. This CDR3 is 12 amino acids long. Written as DNA, the CDR3 is TGTGCCAGCAGCTCCCTAAATTCACCCCTCCACTTT. Amino acids: CASSSLNSPLHF. Supplemented by reference TRBV5-6 and TRBJ1-6, the full variable domain reads DAGVTQSPTHLIKTRGQQVTLRCSPKSGHDTVSWYQQALGQGPQFIFQYYEEEERQRGNFPDRFSGHQFPNYSSELNVNALLLGDSALYLCASSSLNSPLHFGNGTRLTVT.

V and J are TRBV5-4 and TRBJ1-1; no clear D gene. Looked up from germline, CDR1 is SGHNT and CDR2 is YYREEE (reference sequence). V lost 3 bases, J lost 5 bases, and 11 bases lay in between. The CDR3 loop spans 13 amino acids. Here the CDR3 DNA reads TGTGCCAGCAGCTCACGCCCGGGAACTGAAGCTTTCTTT. It encodes CASSSRPGTEAFF.

V and J are TRBV6-6 and TRBJ1-5; D gene unclear. The CDR3 has 11 residues. CDR1 and CDR2 (germline): MNHNY, SVGAGI (reference sequence). Trimming took off 4 bases at V and 6 bases at J, with 4 bases between the two ends. The CDR3 reads CASSSGQPQHF. The CDR3 coding sequence is TGTGCCAGCAGTTCGGGTCAGCCCCAGCATTTT.

The chain links TRBV12-5 to TRBJ2-2, with unresolved D. The CDR3 is 14 amino acids. Germline lookup yields CDR1 LGHNT and CDR2 FRNRAP. Trimming left V 3 bases short and J 1 base short, with 6 bases between. Here the CDR3 reads CASGLRLNTGELFF. The CDR3 nucleotides are TGTGCTAGTGGTTTAAGGCTGAACACCGGGGAGCTGTTTTTT. Full variable domain (outside the CDR3, taken from reference TRBV12-5 and TRBJ2-2): DARVTQTPRHKVTEMGQEVTMRCQPILGHNTVFWYRQTMMQGLELLAYFRNRAPLDDSGMPKDRFSAEMPDATLATLKIQPSEPRDSAVYFCASGLRLNTGELFFGEGSRLTVL.

The genes are TRBV9 and TRBJ1-2; D is uncertain. V lost 4 bases and J 4 bases, leaving 14 bases between the germline ends. The CDR3 consists of 14 residues. Per the germline V gene, CDR1 is SGDLS and CDR2 is YYNGEE. The CDR3 sequence is CASSTWPAGYGYTF. The CDR3 DNA sequence: TGTGCCAGCAGCACCTGGCCAGCCGGCTATGGCTACACCTTC. The full variable domain, its missing parts supplied by reference TRBV9 and TRBJ1-2, is DSGVTQTPKHLITATGQRVTLRCSPRSGDLSVYWYQQSLDQGLQFLIQYYNGEERAKGNILERFSAQQFPDLHSELNLSSLELGDSALYFCASSTWPAGYGYTFGSGTRLTVV.

The J gene is TRBJ2-1, the V gene TRBV24-1, with 11 positions matching TRBD2. This CDR3 is built from 19 residues. J gave up 6 bases and V 3 bases, and 15 bases lay outside the gene matches. Germline assignment: CDR1 KGHDR and CDR2 SFDVKD. The CDR3 DNA reads TGTGCCACCAGTGATGTCCGACCGGGACTAGCGGATGCGGTCAATGAGCAGTTCTTC. It yields the protein CATSDVRPGLADAVNEQFF.

J is TRBJ1-1 and V is TRBV11-3; perhaps TRBD1 as D (6 bases). Between the trimmed V and J ends, which lost 5 bases and 0 bases, there was a span of 19 bases. The CDR3 loop spans 17 amino acids. The V gene's germline CDR1 is SGHNT and CDR2 YENEEA. DNA for the CDR3: TGTGCCAGCAGCCGCGACAGGCTGGGCTTGATGAACACTGAAGCTTTCTTT. Residues: CASSRDRLGLMNTEAFF.

V usage is TRBV7-2 and J usage is TRBJ2-5; D unresolved. The CDR3 length is 13 residues. Trimming stripped 7 bases from V and 2 bases from J, with 11 bases between. CDR1 is SGHTA, CDR2 FQGNSA, per germline. The CDR3 DNA is TGTGCCAGCAATTTGCAATTACAAGAGACCCAGTACTTC. Residues: CASNLQLQETQYF.

The chain uses TRBV5-6 and TRBJ2-7; 9 bases align to TRBD1. The CDR3 loop spans 14 amino acids. The V gene's germline CDR1 is SGHDT and CDR2 YYEEEE. Trimming cost V 4 bases and J 5 bases; bases outside gene matches: 7. This CDR3 is CASSKQGATNEQYF. CDR3 in DNA: TGTGCCAGCAGCAAACAGGGGGCGACGAACGAGCAGTACTTC. Using reference TRBV5-6 and TRBJ2-7 for the parts outside the CDR3, the full variable domain is DAGVTQSPTHLIKTRGQQVTLRCSPKSGHDTVSWYQQALGQGPQFIFQYYEEEERQRGNFPDRFSGHQFPNYSSELNVNALLLGDSALYLCASSKQGATNEQYFGPGTRLTVT.

The chain uses TRBV7-3 and TRBJ1-2; 7 bases fit TRBD1. The CDR3 extends over 13 amino acids. J lost 7 bases, V lost 6 bases, and 8 bases had no gene match. Germline V gene data show CDR1 as SGHTA and CDR2 as FQGTGA. CDR3 sequence (DNA): TGTGCCAGCAGTCTCACAGGGGATCGTGGCTACACCTTC. Its translation is CASSLTGDRGYTF.

The J gene is TRBJ2-5, the V gene TRBV7-2; D may be TRBD1 or TRBD2 (5 bases each). This CDR3 spans 15 amino acids. Germline V gives CDR1 SGHTA, CDR2 FQGNSA. The ends were cut back, 5 bases at V and 4 bases at J, with 17 bases in the middle. The CDR3 sequence is CASSPASGAGETQYF. For the CDR3, the DNA is TGTGCCAGCAGCCCAGCGTCCGGGGCGGGAGAGACCCAGTACTTC.

The chain uses TRBV27 and TRBJ2-1; no firm D call. Germline V lookup: CDR1 MNHEY, CDR2 SMNVEV (reference sequence). This CDR3 has 13 residues. V shed 2 bases and J shed 1 base, with 3 bases lying between them. For the CDR3, the DNA is TGTGCCAGCAGTTTACCTTCCTACAATGAGCAGTTCTTC. Its translation is CASSLPSYNEQFF.